These T cell receptor beta chains were read from a single sample in a study of T cell responses to AZD1222 COVID-19 vaccine. The protocol was immunoSEQ multiplex PCR, while the TCRdb copy is restricted to in-frame clones and leaves out a portion. The table has approximately 140,000 clones, 91% seen once. The sequences come from peripheral blood, collected 28 days after the second AZD1222 dose. These receptors were taken from an adult who received the AZD1222 COVID-19 vaccine. CDR3s include the opening cysteine and the closing phenylalanine or tryptophan. A D gene is named only where the DNA matches it firmly. Some rows have no size entry. The others give once, few or many, or a class for an expanded clone.

J,V,D,size,DNA,CDR3
TRBJ2-2,TRBV18,TRBD1,.,TGTGCCAGCTCACCGGGACAGGGTCACACCGGGGAGCTGTTTTTT,CASSPGQGHTGELFF
TRBJ1-2,TRBV19,TRBD1,.,TGTGCCACCTCCAAATACAGGGGGCAAGGCTACACCTTC,CATSKYRGQGYTF
TRBJ2-1,TRBV5-1,TRBD2,.,TGCGCCAGCAGCGTCGGTCCGGGAGGGCCTTACAATGAGCAGTTCTTC,CASSVGPGGPYNEQFF
TRBJ1-1,TRBV15,.,.,TGTGCCACCAGCAGAGAAACGGGGAACACTGAAGCTTTCTTT,CATSRETGNTEAFF
TRBJ2-1,TRBV7-9,.,.,TGTGCCAGCAGCTTAGTTTTGGGAGACAATGAGCAGTTCTTC,CASSLVLGDNEQFF
TRBJ2-3,TRBV3-1/TRBV3-2,TRBD2,.,TGTGCCAGCAGCCCCTATGGCGGGAGTAGCACAGATACGCAGTATTTT,CASSPYGGSSTDTQYF
TRBJ1-1,TRBV9,.,.,TGTGCCAGCAGCGTAGCATCGGGTCCCCCTCCGAACACTGAAGCTTTCTTT,CASSVASGPPPNTEAFF
TRBJ1-5,TRBV2,.,.,TGTGCCAGCAGTGGGGCCGGGAGCAATCAGCCCCAGCATTTT,CASSGAGSNQPQHF
TRBJ1-1,TRBV4-1,.,.,TGCGCCAGCAGCCCGGACACGCAGAACACTGAAGCTTTCTTT,CASSPDTQNTEAFF
TRBJ1-1,TRBV30,TRBD1,.,TGTGCCTGGAGTGTACAGGGGGATACTTTCTTT,CAWSVQGDTFF
TRBJ1-5,TRBV16,.,.,TGTGCCAGCAGCCAATCTAGTCAGCCCCAGCATTTT,CASSQSSQPQHF
TRBJ1-1,TRBV10-3,.,.,TGTGCCATCAGTGGGAGAGGGCCCACTGAAGCTTTCTTT,CAISGRGPTEAFF
TRBJ1-2,TRBV2,.,.,TGTGCCAGCAGTGAAACCATCGTTAGACCCGGGGACGAACACCTCTATGGCTACACCTTC,CASSETIVRPGDEHLYGYTF
TRBJ2-1,TRBV3-1/TRBV3-2,.,.,TGTGCCAGCAGCCACGGCGGGTTCTCCTACAATGAGCAGTTCTTC,CASSHGGFSYNEQFF
TRBJ1-2,TRBV19,.,few,TGTGCCAGTACCCTCGACCAGGGCATCGACTATGGCTACACCTTC,CASTLDQGIDYGYTF
TRBJ2-5,TRBV25-1,.,.,TGTGCCAGCAGTGAATATCGAAACCAAGAGACCCAGTACTTC,CASSEYRNQETQYF
TRBJ1-6,TRBV12-3/TRBV12-4,.,.,TGTGCCAGCAGTTCGACCCAGGGTTCACCCCTCCACTTT,CASSSTQGSPLHF
TRBJ2-1,TRBV5-8,TRBD1,.,TGTGCCAGCAGCTTGGGTGGACAGGGGGGCCCGAGGAAGTTCTTC,CASSLGGQGGPRKFF
TRBJ2-1,TRBV5-1,.,once,TGCGCCAGCAGCTTGGCAGGGGTGGATTCCTACAATGAGCAGTTCTTC,CASSLAGVDSYNEQFF
TRBJ1-1,TRBV6-1,.,.,TGTGCCAGCAGTGAGACTTGGGGCACTGAAGCTTTCTTT,CASSETWGTEAFF
TRBJ2-1,TRBV7-2,TRBD2,.,TGTGCCAGCAGCCGGGGACTAGCGGGATACAATGAGCAGTTCTTC,CASSRGLAGYNEQFF
TRBJ2-3,TRBV6-4,.,.,TGTGCCAGCAGTTCGGACCCGCGAGATACGCAGTATTTT,CASSSDPRDTQYF
TRBJ1-2,TRBV7-8,TRBD1,.,TGTGCCAGCAGCTTAGCGGTGGACAGGGGTTATGGCTACACCTTC,CASSLAVDRGYGYTF
TRBJ2-2,TRBV7-6,.,few,TGTGCCAGCAGCTCCCTCCGCGGGGTCACCGGGGAGCTGTTTTTT,CASSSLRGVTGELFF
TRBJ2-2,TRBV6-5,.,.,TGTGCCAGCAGATCTAACACCGGGGAGCTGTTTTTT,CASRSNTGELFF
TRBJ1-4,TRBV30,.,few,TGTGCCTGCAGGTTAAGGGGAGGAGTTGAAAAACTGTTTTTT,CACRLRGGVEKLFF
TRBJ1-2,TRBV30,TRBD1,.,TGTGCCTGGAGTGTACGGGGACAGTATGGCTACACCTTC,CAWSVRGQYGYTF
TRBJ1-1,TRBV11-2,.,.,TGTGCCAGCGCCCTCGGGTTGAACACTGAAGCTTTCTTT,CASALGLNTEAFF
TRBJ1-4,TRBV6-5,TRBD1,.,TGTGCCAGCAGTTACTCGAAGGGACAGGGGCCGAGAAAACTGTTTTTT,CASSYSKGQGPRKLFF
TRBJ1-2,TRBV5-6,.,.,TGTGCCAGCAGCTTGGCAGGGTATAACTATGGCTACACCTTC,CASSLAGYNYGYTF
TRBJ1-2,TRBV4-3,TRBD1,.,TGCGCCAGCAGCCAAGATGTCAGGGGGCTTATTGATAACTATGGCTACACCTTC,CASSQDVRGLIDNYGYTF